This T cell receptor (beta chain) was documented in a study of T cells in pancreatic ductal adenocarcinoma. Selected pancreatic ductal adenocarcinoma patients had undergone surgery without neoadjuvant therapy. This CDR3 has 16 residues. With V trimmed by 5 bases and J by 6 bases, 16 bases remained unmatched. The V gene's germline CDR1 is SGHNT and CDR2 YYREEE (reference sequence). Clones were read by immunoSEQ multiplex PCR, and TCRdb kept only the in-frame ones, dropping some. The table lists about 2,500 clones, about 83% of them singletons. Sequencing was done on a sample of pancreatic tumor tissue. The chain recombines TRBV5-4 with TRBJ1-1; 7 bases line up with TRBD1. The sequence came from a human donor with pancreatic ductal adenocarcinoma. In DNA, the CDR3 is TGTGCCAGCAGTTCCCTGGACAGGAAAGTTATTGCTGAAGCTTTCTTT. Amino acids: CASSSLDRKVIAEAFF. The whole variable domain, filled in from reference TRBV5-4 and TRBJ1-1, reads ETGVTQSPTHLIKTRGQQVTLRCSSQSGHNTVSWYQQALGQGPQFIFQYYREEENGRGNFPPRFSGLQFPNYSSELNVNALELDDSALYLCASSSLDRKVIAEAFFGQGTRLTVV.